Given below is one TCR beta chain in context. Its antigen is not known. Use of 60 Vbeta and 13 Jbeta primers characterized the PCR. Profiling relied on immunoSEQ multiplex PCR, and the TCRdb table lists in-frame clones only, not all of them. The table records roughly 130,000 clones, roughly 76% of them present only once. The CDR3 loop spans 14 amino acids. V was pared by 2 bases and J by 5 bases, with 9 bases between. Germline CDR1 and CDR2: MNHNS and SASEGT. Healthy donors of bone marrow made up the group. This sample stems from a study of cytomegalovirus exposure and HLA in healthy donors. Study-level findings and limits: In most subjects, TCR beta sequences reportedly gave accurate predictions of HLA-A and HLA-B alleles. Apart from CMV serostatus, no immune exposure information was available.

Sample: PBMCs. The chain carries TRBV6-1 and TRBJ1-4; no clear D gene. This TCR was sampled from a woman aged 35 to 49 in good health and CMV-seronegative. In nucleotides, the CDR3 is TGTGCCAGCAGTGAACCCGGGATGAATGAAAAACTGTTTTTT. It is translated as CASSEPGMNEKLFF.